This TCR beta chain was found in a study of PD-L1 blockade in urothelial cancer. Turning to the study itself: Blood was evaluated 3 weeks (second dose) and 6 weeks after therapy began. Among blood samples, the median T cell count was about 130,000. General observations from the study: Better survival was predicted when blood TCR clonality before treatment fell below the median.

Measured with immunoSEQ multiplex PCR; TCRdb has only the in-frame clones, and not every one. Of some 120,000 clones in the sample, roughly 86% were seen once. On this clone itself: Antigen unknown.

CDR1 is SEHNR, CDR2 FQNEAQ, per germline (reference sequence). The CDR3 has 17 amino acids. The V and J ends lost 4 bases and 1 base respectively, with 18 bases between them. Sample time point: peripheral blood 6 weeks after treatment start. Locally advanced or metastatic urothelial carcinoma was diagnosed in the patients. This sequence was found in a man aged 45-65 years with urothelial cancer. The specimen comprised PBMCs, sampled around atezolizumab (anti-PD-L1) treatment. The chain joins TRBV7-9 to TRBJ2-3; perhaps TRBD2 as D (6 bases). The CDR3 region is CASSSRISGRGTDTQYF. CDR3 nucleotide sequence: TGTGCCAGCAGCTCAAGAATCAGCGGGCGGGGCACAGATACGCAGTATTTT.